The 11 T cell receptor beta chains listed next were all sequenced from one sample in a study of blood T cell repertoires in COVID-19. TCRdb's table, derived via immunoSEQ multiplex PCR, lists solely in-frame clones and lacks some. This sample yields a few hundred thousand clones, of which roughly 80% are seen a single time; approximately 5% belongs to the top ten. Specimen: PBMCs or T cells enriched from blood (not recorded which). The source of these receptors is a woman between 45 and 65 years old who had recovered from COVID-19.

This rearrangement joins TRBV24-1 to TRBJ2-3; possible D gene TRBD2, 6 bases. The CDR3 contains 16 residues. Germline V gene data show CDR1 as KGHDR and CDR2 as SFDVKD. Trimming left V 3 bases short and J 3 bases short, with 15 bases between. DNA of the CDR3: TGTGCCACCAGTGATGGAGGGACCCCATCTACAGATACGCAGTATTTT. This gives the protein CATSDGGTPSTDTQYF.

The chain carries TRBV30 and TRBJ2-3, with 7 nucleotides matching TRBD2. The V and J ends lost 4 bases and 4 bases, in that order; junction bases with no gene match: 11. Germline V gene sequence: CDR1 GTSNPN, CDR2 SVGIG (reference sequence). The CDR3 covers 15 residues. The CDR3, as DNA: TGTGCCTGGACGGTGGGGGGGAGTACCGCAGATACGCAGTATTTT. Amino acids: CAWTVGGSTADTQYF.

The chain links TRBV3-1 (or the pseudogene TRBV3-2) to TRBJ2-1; no reliable D call. V was shortened by 2 bases and J by 8 bases, with 4 bases between the two germline ends. There are 11 residues in the CDR3. Germline CDR1 is LGHDT and CDR2 is YNNKEL (reference sequence). This chain's CDR3 is CASSQRDEQFF. DNA for the CDR3: TGTGCCAGCAGCCAACGGGATGAGCAGTTCTTC.

The genes are TRBV20-1 and TRBJ1-1, with D unresolved. The V gene lost 3 bases and the J gene lost 5 bases, with 7 bases spanning the gap. The CDR3 is made up of 11 amino acids. Per germline, CDR1 DFQATT and CDR2 SNEGSKA (reference sequence). CDR3 in DNA: TGCAGTGCTAGTGTACAGACTGAAGCTTTCTTT. Residues: CSASVQTEAFF.

The V call is TRBV3-1 (or the pseudogene TRBV3-2), the J call TRBJ2-1, with 13 nucleotides matching TRBD2. CDR1 and CDR2 (germline): LGHDT, YNNKEL (reference sequence). Trimming at V came to 1 base and at J to 6 bases, leaving 6 bases not matched to a gene. This CDR3 comprises 17 residues. CDR3 in DNA: TGTGCCAGCAGCCAAGTCATTCGGACTAGCGGGAGCAATGAGCAGTTCTTC. Amino acids: CASSQVIRTSGSNEQFF.

The chain has TRBV20-1 and TRBJ1-4; unclear D gene. This CDR3 has 13 residues. The V end was cut by 3 bases, the J end by 4 bases, with 9 bases between. CDR1 and CDR2 from the germline V gene are DFQATT and SNEGSKA (reference sequence). The CDR3 loop is CSASRENNEKLFF. The CDR3 DNA sequence: TGCAGTGCTAGTCGGGAAAATAATGAAAAACTGTTTTTT.

The chain couples TRBV3-1 (or the pseudogene TRBV3-2) to TRBJ2-7; TRBD1 matches at 10 bases. V was pared by 4 bases and J by 6 bases, with 3 bases of the junction left unmatched. Germline loops: CDR1 LGHDT, CDR2 YNNKEL (reference sequence). CDR3 length: 13 amino acids. DNA for the CDR3: TGTGCCAGCAGCCGCGGACAGGGGGGCGAGCAGTACTTC. As protein: CASSRGQGGEQYF.

V and J are TRBV18 and TRBJ2-7, with a possible D match to TRBD2 (5 bases). Trimming took 0 bases from V and 2 from J, leaving 8 bases between them. There are 14 residues in the CDR3. Germline loops: CDR1 KGHSH, CDR2 LQKENI. Here the CDR3 reads CASSPPHGTYEQYF. CDR3 coding DNA: TGTGCCAGCTCACCACCCCACGGGACCTACGAGCAGTACTTC. Variable domain in full (rest from reference TRBV18 and TRBJ2-7): NAGVMQNPRHLVRRRGQEARLRCSPMKGHSHVYWYRQLPEEGLKFMVYLQKENIIDESGMPKERFSAEFPKEGPSILRIQQVVRGDSAAYFCASSPPHGTYEQYFGPGTRLTVT.

The CDR3 DNA is TGCGCCAGCAGCTTGAGGGCGACAGAGAACACTGAAGCTTTCTTT. It codes for CASSLRATENTEAFF. The chain joins TRBV5-1 to TRBJ1-1; perhaps TRBD1 as D (5 bases). Germline V CDR1 and CDR2: SGHRS, YFSETQ. The CDR3 sequence is 15 residues long. V was pared by 1 base and J by 1 base, with 11 bases between.

The V and J genes are TRBV6-2 or TRBV6-3 and TRBJ2-5; a possible D gene is TRBD2 (6 bases). The germline V gene encodes CDR1 MNHEY and CDR2 SVGEGT. The length of the CDR3 is 11 residues. Trimming took off 6 bases at V and 7 bases at J, with 9 bases between the two ends. The DNA for the CDR3 is TGTGCCAGCAGCTTCGGGGGGACCCAGTACTTC. Its protein is CASSFGGTQYF.

A remark on this clone: One end of the junction is discordant with germline, which a read error may explain. The chain uses TRBV6-2 or TRBV6-3 and TRBJ2-3; D gene uncertain. The CDR3 has 12 residues. Germline assignment: CDR1 MNHEY and CDR2 SVGEGT. CDR3 in DNA: TGTGCCAGCAGTCACTCAACTGATACGCAGTATTTT. Protein: CASSHSTDTQYF.